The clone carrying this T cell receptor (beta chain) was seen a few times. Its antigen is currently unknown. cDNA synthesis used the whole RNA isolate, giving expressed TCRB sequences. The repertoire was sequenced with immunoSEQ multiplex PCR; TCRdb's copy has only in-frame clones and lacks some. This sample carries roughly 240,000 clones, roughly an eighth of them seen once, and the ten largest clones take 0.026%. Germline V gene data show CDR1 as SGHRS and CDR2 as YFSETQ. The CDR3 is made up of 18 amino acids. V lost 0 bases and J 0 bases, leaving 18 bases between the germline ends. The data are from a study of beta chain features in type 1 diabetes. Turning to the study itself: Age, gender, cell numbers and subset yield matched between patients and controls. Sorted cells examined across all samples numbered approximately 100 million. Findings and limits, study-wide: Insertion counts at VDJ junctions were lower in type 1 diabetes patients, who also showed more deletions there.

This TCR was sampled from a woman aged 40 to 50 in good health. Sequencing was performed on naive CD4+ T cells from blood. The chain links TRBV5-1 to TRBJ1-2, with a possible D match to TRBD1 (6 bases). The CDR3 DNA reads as TGCGCCAGCAGCTTGGAAGGGGGGGCAGCTGCTGCTAACTATGGCTACACCTTC. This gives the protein CASSLEGGAAAANYGYTF.